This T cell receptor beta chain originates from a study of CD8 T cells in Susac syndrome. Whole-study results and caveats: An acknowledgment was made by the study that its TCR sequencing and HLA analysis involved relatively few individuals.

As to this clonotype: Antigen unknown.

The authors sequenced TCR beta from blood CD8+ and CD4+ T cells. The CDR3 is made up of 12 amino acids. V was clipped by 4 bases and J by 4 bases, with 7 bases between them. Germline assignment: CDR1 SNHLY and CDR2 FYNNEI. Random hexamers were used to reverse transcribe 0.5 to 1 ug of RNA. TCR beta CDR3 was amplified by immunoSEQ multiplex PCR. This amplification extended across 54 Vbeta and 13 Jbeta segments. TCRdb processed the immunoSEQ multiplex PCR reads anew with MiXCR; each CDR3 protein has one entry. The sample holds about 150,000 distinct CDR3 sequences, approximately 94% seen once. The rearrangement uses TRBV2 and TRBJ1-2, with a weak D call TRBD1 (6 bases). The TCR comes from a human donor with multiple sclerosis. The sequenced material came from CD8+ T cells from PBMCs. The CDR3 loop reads CASSGGLYGYTF. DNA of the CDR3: TGTGCCAGCAGTGGGGGGCTCTATGGCTACACCTTC.